The clone carrying this T cell receptor (beta chain) was seen more than once but under ten times. Genomic DNA from unsorted samples was obtained from 80 million to 100 million PBMCs (per sample). Germline CDR1 and CDR2: SGHRS and YFSETQ. The CDR3 contains 14 residues. The V segment lost 6 bases and the J segment 6 bases; nucleotides outside the gene matches: 10. This was a deep-level run. The sequenced material, unsorted PBMC DNA, was run on ten immunoSEQ deep assay plates. Some clones are missing from TCRdb's copy, which holds only in-frame ones; the method was immunoSEQ multiplex PCR. The sample includes about half a million clones, around 80% seen only once; the top ten take more than 10%. This specimen belongs to a study of shared clonotypes between healthy human individuals.

The sequenced sample consisted of PBMCs. The receptor was derived from a woman between 40 and 55 years old in good health. Some clones in this sample may be carry-over from other donors' samples. This sequence joins TRBV5-1 and TRBJ2-7; 9 positions agree with TRBD1. The DNA of the CDR3 is TGCGCCAGCACGCCTGGGACAGGGTTAGGCGAGCAGTACTTC. It yields the protein CASTPGTGLGEQYF. The full variable domain, its missing parts supplied by reference TRBV5-1 and TRBJ2-7, is KAGVTQTPRYLIKTRGQQVTLSCSPISGHRSVSWYQQTPGQGLQFLFEYFSETQRNKGNFPGRFSGRQFSNSRSEMNVSTLELGDSALYLCASTPGTGLGEQYFGPGTRLTVT.